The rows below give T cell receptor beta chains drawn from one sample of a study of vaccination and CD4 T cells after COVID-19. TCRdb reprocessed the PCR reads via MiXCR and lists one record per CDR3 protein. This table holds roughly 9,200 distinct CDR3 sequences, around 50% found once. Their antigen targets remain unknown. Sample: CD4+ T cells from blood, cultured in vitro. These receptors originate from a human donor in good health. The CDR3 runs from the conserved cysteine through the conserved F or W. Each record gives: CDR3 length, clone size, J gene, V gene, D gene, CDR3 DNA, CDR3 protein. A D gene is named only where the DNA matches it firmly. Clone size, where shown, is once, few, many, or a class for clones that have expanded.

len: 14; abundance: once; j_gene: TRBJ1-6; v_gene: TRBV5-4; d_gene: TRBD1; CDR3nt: TGTGCCAGCCGAGGGGGCGGATATAATTCACCCCTCCACTTT; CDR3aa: CASRGGGYNSPLHF
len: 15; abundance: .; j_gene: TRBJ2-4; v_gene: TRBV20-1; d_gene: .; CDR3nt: TGCAGTGCTAGGTTCCGGGACGCCCGCCACGGCATTCAGTACTTC; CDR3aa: CSARFRDARHGIQYF
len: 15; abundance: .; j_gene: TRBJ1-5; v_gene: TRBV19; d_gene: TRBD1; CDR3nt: TGTGCCAGTAGTATCTCCAGGGGGCAAAATCAGCCCCAGCATTTT; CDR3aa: CASSISRGQNQPQHF
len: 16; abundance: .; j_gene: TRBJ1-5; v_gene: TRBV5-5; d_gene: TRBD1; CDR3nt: TGTGCCAGCAGCCTTACAGGGGGCAATAGCAATCAGCCCCAGCATTTT; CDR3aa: CASSLTGGNSNQPQHF
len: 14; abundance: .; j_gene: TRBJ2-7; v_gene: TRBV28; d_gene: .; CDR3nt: TGTGCCAGCAGTGGCACCGCCCGGGCCTACGAGCAGTACTTC; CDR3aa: CASSGTARAYEQYF
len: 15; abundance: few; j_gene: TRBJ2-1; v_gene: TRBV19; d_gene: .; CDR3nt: TGTGCCAGTAGGAGGAGCGGACAACCCTACAATGAGCAGTTCTTC; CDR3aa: CASRRSGQPYNEQFF
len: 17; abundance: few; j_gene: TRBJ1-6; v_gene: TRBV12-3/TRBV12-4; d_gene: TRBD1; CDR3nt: TGTGCCAGCAGTTTAGCGTCTTCCACAGGGGCTAATTCACCCCTCCACTTT; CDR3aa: CASSLASSTGANSPLHF
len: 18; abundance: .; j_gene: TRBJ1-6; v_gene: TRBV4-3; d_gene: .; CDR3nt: TGCGCCAGCAGCCAAGATCTTGGGGTGACAGGCTATAATTCACCCCTCCACTTT; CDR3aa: CASSQDLGVTGYNSPLHF
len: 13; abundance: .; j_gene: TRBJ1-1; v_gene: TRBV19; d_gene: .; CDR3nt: TGTGCCAGTAAGGTACTCACCAACACTGAAGCTTTCTTT; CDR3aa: CASKVLTNTEAFF
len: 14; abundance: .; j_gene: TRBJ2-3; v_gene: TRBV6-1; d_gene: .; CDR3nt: TGTGCCAGCAGTGCAGGGGCCGGCACAGATACGCAGTATTTT; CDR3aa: CASSAGAGTDTQYF
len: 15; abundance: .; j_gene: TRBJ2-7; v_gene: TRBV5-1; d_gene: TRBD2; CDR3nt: TGCGCCAGCAGCTTCTCCCCCAGCGGGGGTTACGAGCAGTACTTC; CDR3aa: CASSFSPSGGYEQYF